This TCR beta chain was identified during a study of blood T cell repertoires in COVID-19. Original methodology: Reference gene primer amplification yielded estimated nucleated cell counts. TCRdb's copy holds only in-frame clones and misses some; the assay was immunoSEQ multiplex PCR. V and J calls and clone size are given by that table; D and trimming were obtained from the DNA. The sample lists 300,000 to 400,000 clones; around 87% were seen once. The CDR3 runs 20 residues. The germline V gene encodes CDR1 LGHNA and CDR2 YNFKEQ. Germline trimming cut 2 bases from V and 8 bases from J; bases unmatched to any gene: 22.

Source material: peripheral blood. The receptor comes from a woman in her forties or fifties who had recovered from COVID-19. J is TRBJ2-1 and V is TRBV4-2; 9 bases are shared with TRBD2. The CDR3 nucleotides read TGTGCCAGCAGCCAACGGGGAGGGAGCGGGAGGAGCCTCCACCCAGATGAGCAGTTCTTC. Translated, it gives CASSQRGGSGRSLHPDEQFF.